Sequencing of this T cell receptor (beta chain) was carried out in a study of control samples from healthy donors and cancer patients. Germline CDR1 reads MNHEY; CDR2 reads SVGAGI. The ends were cut back, 2 bases at V and 0 bases at J, with 8 bases in the middle. This CDR3 comprises 15 residues. Measured with immunoSEQ multiplex PCR; TCRdb has only the in-frame clones, and not every one. The sample has 60,000 to 100,000 clones, approximately 89% seen once. The sequencing sample was made of blood. The gene calls are TRBV6-5 and TRBJ1-3; unclear D gene. The receptor comes from a man over 45 in good health. CDR3 loop: CASSYGRRSGNTIYF. The CDR3 nucleotides read TGTGCCAGCAGTTACGGCCGACGCTCTGGAAACACCATATATTTT.